The rows below give T cell receptor beta chains drawn from one sample of a study of shared clonotypes between healthy human individuals. Sequencing used immunoSEQ multiplex PCR; TCRdb keeps in-frame clones, though not all of them. The repertoire holds about 2.3 million clones, over 85% seen once, with 0.39% in the top ten. Source material: naive CD4+ T cells from PBMCs. The receptors come from a man between 18 and 35 years old in good health. Some clones in this sample may be carry-over from other donors' samples. Both conserved end residues are part of each CDR3. D genes are given only for firm matches. Some rows mark clone size as missing; the rest say once, few, many or name a class of expanded clone.

D gene: -
clone size: -
V gene: TRBV6-1
J gene: TRBJ2-2
CDR3 protein: CASPTYDTGELFF
CDR3 DNA: TGTGCCAGCCCCACTTATGACACCGGGGAGCTGTTTTTT

D gene: -
clone size: -
V gene: TRBV7-9
J gene: TRBJ1-2
CDR3 protein: CASSDRPVDWEGYTF
CDR3 DNA: TGTGCCAGCAGCGACAGACCGGTGGATTGGGAGGGCTACACCTTC

D gene: TRBD1
clone size: -
V gene: TRBV19
J gene: TRBJ2-7
CDR3 protein: CASSIPGRDSLDEQYF
CDR3 DNA: TGTGCCAGTAGTATTCCCGGCCGGGACAGTCTCGACGAGCAGTACTTC

D gene: -
clone size: -
V gene: TRBV7-9
J gene: TRBJ2-1
CDR3 protein: CASSPRPRTAYNEQFF
CDR3 DNA: TGTGCCAGCAGCCCGAGACCCCGAACCGCCTACAATGAGCAGTTCTTC

D gene: -
clone size: -
V gene: TRBV5-1
J gene: TRBJ2-6
CDR3 protein: CASSTGGASGANVLTF
CDR3 DNA: TGCGCCAGCAGCACAGGGGGGGCCTCTGGGGCCAACGTCCTGACTTTC

D gene: TRBD2
clone size: -
V gene: TRBV6-5
J gene: TRBJ2-1
CDR3 protein: CASRQTSGPDREQFF
CDR3 DNA: TGTGCCAGCAGACAGACTAGCGGCCCCGACCGGGAGCAGTTCTTC

D gene: -
clone size: -
V gene: TRBV4-2
J gene: TRBJ1-5
CDR3 protein: CASSQGPRGQPQHF
CDR3 DNA: TGTGCCAGCAGCCAAGGACCCCGGGGGCAGCCCCAGCATTTT

D gene: TRBD1
clone size: -
V gene: TRBV5-1
J gene: TRBJ1-1
CDR3 protein: CASSPFLTGGGTEAFF
CDR3 DNA: TGCGCCAGCAGCCCGTTTTTAACAGGGGGCGGCACTGAAGCTTTCTTT

D gene: -
clone size: -
V gene: TRBV7-9
J gene: TRBJ1-3
CDR3 protein: CASSLLGPSGNTIYF
CDR3 DNA: TGTGCCAGCAGCTTACTCGGGCCTTCTGGAAACACCATATATTTT

D gene: -
clone size: once
V gene: TRBV18
J gene: TRBJ2-5
CDR3 protein: CASSPQYQETQYF
CDR3 DNA: TGTGCCAGCTCACCTCAGTACCAAGAGACCCAGTACTTC

D gene: TRBD1
clone size: -
V gene: TRBV6-6
J gene: TRBJ1-2
CDR3 protein: CASTNRGLRYGYTF
CDR3 DNA: TGTGCCAGCACGAACAGGGGGCTGAGATATGGCTACACCTTC

D gene: TRBD1
clone size: -
V gene: TRBV6-1
J gene: TRBJ1-1
CDR3 protein: CASSLDRGGTEAFF
CDR3 DNA: TGTGCCAGCAGTTTGGACAGGGGGGGCACTGAAGCTTTCTTT

D gene: -
clone size: -
V gene: TRBV5-6
J gene: TRBJ2-7
CDR3 protein: CASSLAPLNSYEQYF
CDR3 DNA: TGTGCCAGCAGCTTGGCTCCACTAAATTCCTACGAGCAGTACTTC

D gene: -
clone size: -
V gene: TRBV9
J gene: TRBJ2-2
CDR3 protein: CASSETGTENTGELFF
CDR3 DNA: TGTGCCAGCAGCGAAACCGGGACCGAGAACACCGGGGAGCTGTTTTTT

D gene: TRBD1
clone size: -
V gene: TRBV5-1
J gene: TRBJ2-7
CDR3 protein: CASSFQLSGTGGRVQYF
CDR3 DNA: TGCGCCAGCAGCTTCCAATTAAGTGGGACAGGGGGACGCGTGCAGTACTTC

D gene: TRBD1
clone size: -
V gene: TRBV5-1
J gene: TRBJ2-7
CDR3 protein: CASSTGTGLFWQYF
CDR3 DNA: TGCGCCAGCAGCACCGGGACAGGACTATTTTGGCAGTACTTC

D gene: -
clone size: -
V gene: TRBV4-1
J gene: TRBJ2-7
CDR3 protein: CASSIRALGTYEQYF
CDR3 DNA: TGCGCCAGCAGCATCCGGGCCTTGGGGACCTACGAGCAGTACTTC

D gene: -
clone size: -
V gene: TRBV20-1
J gene: TRBJ2-1
CDR3 protein: CSVLDYNEQFF
CDR3 DNA: TGCAGTGTGTTGGACTACAATGAGCAGTTCTTC

D gene: TRBD1
clone size: once
V gene: TRBV19
J gene: TRBJ1-2
CDR3 protein: CASSFSTGPNYGYTF
CDR3 DNA: TGTGCCAGTAGTTTTTCGACAGGGCCGAACTATGGCTACACCTTC

D gene: -
clone size: -
V gene: TRBV16
J gene: TRBJ2-2
CDR3 protein: CASSPQAPLSTGELFF
CDR3 DNA: TGTGCCAGCAGCCCACAGGCTCCCCTTTCTACCGGGGAGCTGTTTTTT

D gene: -
clone size: -
V gene: TRBV5-6
J gene: TRBJ1-1
CDR3 protein: CASSYGQRNTEAFF
CDR3 DNA: TGTGCCAGCAGCTACGGACAGCGGAACACTGAAGCTTTCTTT

D gene: -
clone size: -
V gene: TRBV7-2
J gene: TRBJ1-4
CDR3 protein: CASSLFGGGEKLFF
CDR3 DNA: TGTGCCAGCAGCTTATTCGGGGGTGGTGAAAAACTGTTTTTT

D gene: TRBD1
clone size: -
V gene: TRBV10-3
J gene: TRBJ2-7
CDR3 protein: CAIRDNGTGGRQYF
CDR3 DNA: TGTGCCATACGAGACAACGGGACAGGGGGGAGGCAGTACTTC

D gene: -
clone size: -
V gene: TRBV6-5
J gene: TRBJ1-4
CDR3 protein: CASTTAPVGKLFF
CDR3 DNA: TGTGCCAGCACTACGGCCCCAGTCGGAAAACTGTTTTTT

D gene: TRBD1
clone size: -
V gene: TRBV7-3
J gene: TRBJ1-2
CDR3 protein: CASSLRQGYGYTF
CDR3 DNA: TGTGCCAGCAGCTTACGACAGGGCTATGGCTACACCTTC

D gene: TRBD1
clone size: -
V gene: TRBV5-1
J gene: TRBJ2-1
CDR3 protein: CASSPRDRGNNEQFF
CDR3 DNA: TGCGCCAGCAGCCCTCGGGACAGGGGCAACAATGAGCAGTTCTTC

D gene: -
clone size: -
V gene: TRBV30
J gene: TRBJ1-5
CDR3 protein: CAWSQDRGGLPQHF
CDR3 DNA: TGTGCCTGGAGTCAGGACAGAGGGGGATTGCCCCAGCATTTT

D gene: -
clone size: -
V gene: TRBV10-3
J gene: TRBJ1-1
CDR3 protein: CAIGDLRENTEAFF
CDR3 DNA: TGTGCCATCGGCGATCTACGGGAAAACACTGAAGCTTTCTTT

D gene: TRBD1
clone size: -
V gene: TRBV2
J gene: TRBJ1-2
CDR3 protein: CASRDRVGGYTF
CDR3 DNA: TGTGCCAGCAGGGACAGGGTGGGCGGCTACACCTTC

D gene: -
clone size: -
V gene: TRBV6-1
J gene: TRBJ2-1
CDR3 protein: CASSERNEQFF
CDR3 DNA: TGTGCCAGCAGTGAAAGGAATGAGCAGTTCTTC

D gene: -
clone size: -
V gene: TRBV9
J gene: TRBJ2-5
CDR3 protein: CASSVVGQETQYF
CDR3 DNA: TGTGCCAGCAGCGTAGTAGGGCAAGAGACCCAGTACTTC

D gene: -
clone size: -
V gene: TRBV15
J gene: TRBJ2-5
CDR3 protein: CATSSLGETQYF
CDR3 DNA: TGTGCCACCAGCAGTTTAGGGGAGACCCAGTACTTC

D gene: -
clone size: -
V gene: TRBV19
J gene: TRBJ1-5
CDR3 protein: CASRDGASPVGNQPQHF
CDR3 DNA: TGTGCCAGTAGAGACGGGGCATCCCCTGTGGGCAATCAGCCCCAGCATTTT

D gene: TRBD1
clone size: -
V gene: TRBV19
J gene: TRBJ2-7
CDR3 protein: CASSNPGQNGYEQYF
CDR3 DNA: TGTGCCAGTAGTAACCCGGGACAGAACGGCTACGAGCAGTACTTC

D gene: -
clone size: -
V gene: TRBV12-5
J gene: TRBJ2-7
CDR3 protein: CASADSGRAYEQYF
CDR3 DNA: TGTGCTAGTGCCGACAGTGGCAGAGCCTACGAGCAGTACTTC

D gene: -
clone size: -
V gene: TRBV6-5
J gene: TRBJ2-5
CDR3 protein: CASRVRSTQETQYF
CDR3 DNA: TGTGCCAGCAGGGTACGGAGCACCCAAGAGACCCAGTACTTC

D gene: TRBD1
clone size: once
V gene: TRBV6-1
J gene: TRBJ2-7
CDR3 protein: CASSDRDRVNEQYF
CDR3 DNA: TGTGCCAGCAGTGACCGGGACAGGGTAAACGAGCAGTACTTC

D gene: -
clone size: -
V gene: TRBV6-5
J gene: TRBJ1-2
CDR3 protein: CASSSFGGRYGYTF
CDR3 DNA: TGTGCCAGCAGTAGTTTCGGGGGGAGATATGGCTACACCTTC

D gene: -
clone size: -
V gene: TRBV11-2
J gene: TRBJ2-7
CDR3 protein: CASSFGTPRPGRYYEQYF
CDR3 DNA: TGTGCCAGCAGCTTTGGGACACCCCGACCGGGACGTTACTACGAGCAGTACTTC

D gene: -
clone size: -
V gene: TRBV21-1
J gene: TRBJ2-7
CDR3 protein: CASSKGLATGSYEQYF
CDR3 DNA: TGTGCCAGCAGCAAAGGCCTCGCGACCGGGAGTTACGAGCAGTACTTC

D gene: TRBD1
clone size: -
V gene: TRBV11-2
J gene: TRBJ1-1
CDR3 protein: CASSPRMLGKGGYTEAFF
CDR3 DNA: TGTGCCAGCAGCCCACGAATGTTGGGGAAAGGGGGCTACACTGAAGCTTTCTTT

D gene: -
clone size: -
V gene: TRBV6-6
J gene: TRBJ1-4
CDR3 protein: CASSQYGRAEKLFF
CDR3 DNA: TGTGCCAGCAGTCAGTACGGACGGGCTGAAAAACTGTTTTTT

D gene: -
clone size: -
V gene: TRBV14
J gene: TRBJ1-1
CDR3 protein: CASSQVDDEAFF
CDR3 DNA: TGTGCCAGCAGCCAGGTCGACGACGAAGCTTTCTTT

D gene: -
clone size: -
V gene: TRBV15
J gene: TRBJ2-5
CDR3 protein: CATSREAGTKETQYF
CDR3 DNA: TGTGCCACCAGCAGAGAGGCTGGGACCAAAGAGACCCAGTACTTC

D gene: -
clone size: -
V gene: TRBV2
J gene: TRBJ1-2
CDR3 protein: CASSEVSVYGYTF
CDR3 DNA: TGTGCCAGCAGTGAAGTGTCAGTCTATGGCTACACCTTC

D gene: TRBD2
clone size: -
V gene: TRBV14
J gene: TRBJ2-5
CDR3 protein: CASSQQLAGGPWETQYF
CDR3 DNA: TGTGCCAGCAGCCAACAGCTAGCGGGAGGGCCCTGGGAGACCCAGTACTTC

D gene: -
clone size: -
V gene: TRBV2
J gene: TRBJ1-5
CDR3 protein: CASMKGQERNQPQHF
CDR3 DNA: TGTGCCAGCATGAAAGGGCAGGAGAGAAATCAGCCCCAGCATTTT

D gene: -
clone size: few
V gene: TRBV5-6
J gene: TRBJ1-1
CDR3 protein: CASSLGFGNEAFF
CDR3 DNA: TGTGCCAGCAGCTTGGGTTTTGGGAATGAAGCTTTCTTT

D gene: TRBD1
clone size: -
V gene: TRBV7-6
J gene: TRBJ2-1
CDR3 protein: CASSLGTGFYNEQFF
CDR3 DNA: TGTGCCAGCAGCTTAGGGACAGGGTTCTACAATGAGCAGTTCTTC

D gene: TRBD1
clone size: -
V gene: TRBV6-5
J gene: TRBJ1-4
CDR3 protein: CASSFDRGSEKLFF
CDR3 DNA: TGTGCCAGCAGTTTTGACAGGGGTTCCGAAAAACTGTTTTTT

D gene: TRBD2
clone size: -
V gene: TRBV5-4
J gene: TRBJ2-7
CDR3 protein: CASSQGLAGGGVYEQYF
CDR3 DNA: TGTGCCAGCAGTCAGGGACTAGCGGGGGGAGGGGTCTACGAGCAGTACTTC

D gene: TRBD1
clone size: -
V gene: TRBV28
J gene: TRBJ1-3
CDR3 protein: CASSLEGAAGNTIYF
CDR3 DNA: TGTGCCAGCAGTTTAGAGGGGGCTGCTGGAAACACCATATATTTT

D gene: TRBD2
clone size: -
V gene: TRBV7-2
J gene: TRBJ2-4
CDR3 protein: CASSSKREGSKNIQYF
CDR3 DNA: TGTGCCAGCAGTTCCAAGCGGGAGGGGTCGAAAAACATTCAGTACTTC

D gene: -
clone size: once
V gene: TRBV6-4
J gene: TRBJ1-4
CDR3 protein: CASSVYPRGTNEKLFF
CDR3 DNA: TGTGCCAGCAGTGTCTACCCCAGAGGAACTAATGAAAAACTGTTTTTT

D gene: -
clone size: -
V gene: TRBV28
J gene: TRBJ2-3
CDR3 protein: CASSFRWGVRTDTQYF
CDR3 DNA: TGTGCCAGCAGTTTTAGGTGGGGGGTTCGCACAGATACGCAGTATTTT

D gene: -
clone size: -
V gene: TRBV15
J gene: TRBJ2-2
CDR3 protein: CATSRVGLAGELFF
CDR3 DNA: TGTGCCACCAGCAGAGTAGGGCTCGCCGGGGAGCTGTTTTTT

D gene: TRBD2
clone size: once
V gene: TRBV7-3
J gene: TRBJ2-1
CDR3 protein: CASRTQGLAGVGEQFF
CDR3 DNA: TGTGCCAGCAGGACTCAGGGACTAGCGGGAGTTGGTGAGCAGTTCTTC

D gene: -
clone size: -
V gene: TRBV11-1
J gene: TRBJ2-7
CDR3 protein: CASSLQHMNYEQYF
CDR3 DNA: TGTGCCAGCAGCCTACAGCATATGAACTACGAGCAGTACTTC